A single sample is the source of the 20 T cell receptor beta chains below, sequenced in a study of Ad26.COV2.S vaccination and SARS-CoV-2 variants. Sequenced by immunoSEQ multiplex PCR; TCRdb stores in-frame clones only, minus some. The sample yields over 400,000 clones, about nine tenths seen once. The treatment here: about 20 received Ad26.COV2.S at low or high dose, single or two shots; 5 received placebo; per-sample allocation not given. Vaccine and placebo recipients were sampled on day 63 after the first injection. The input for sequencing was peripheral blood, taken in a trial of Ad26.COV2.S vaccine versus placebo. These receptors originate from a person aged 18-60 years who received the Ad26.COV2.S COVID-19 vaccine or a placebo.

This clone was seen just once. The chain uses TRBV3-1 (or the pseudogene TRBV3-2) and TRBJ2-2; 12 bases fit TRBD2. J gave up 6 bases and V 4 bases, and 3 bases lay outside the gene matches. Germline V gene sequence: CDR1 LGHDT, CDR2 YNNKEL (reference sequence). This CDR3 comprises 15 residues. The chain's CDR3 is CASSRRLAGAGELFF. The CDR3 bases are TGTGCCAGCAGCCGTAGACTAGCGGGAGCCGGGGAGCTGTTTTTT.

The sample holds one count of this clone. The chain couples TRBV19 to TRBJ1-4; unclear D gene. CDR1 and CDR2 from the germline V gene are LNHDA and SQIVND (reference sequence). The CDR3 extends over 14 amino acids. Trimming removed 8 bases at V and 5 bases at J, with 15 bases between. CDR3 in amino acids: CASAVGGSNEKLFF. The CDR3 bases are TGTGCCAGTGCCGTGGGCGGTTCAAATGAAAAACTGTTTTTT.

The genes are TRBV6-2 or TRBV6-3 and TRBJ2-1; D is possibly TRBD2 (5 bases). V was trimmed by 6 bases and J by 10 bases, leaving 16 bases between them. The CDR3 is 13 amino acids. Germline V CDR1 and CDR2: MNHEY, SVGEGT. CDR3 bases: TGTGCCAGCAGCCAGCCCGGGGTACGCGAGCAGTTCTTC. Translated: CASSQPGVREQFF.

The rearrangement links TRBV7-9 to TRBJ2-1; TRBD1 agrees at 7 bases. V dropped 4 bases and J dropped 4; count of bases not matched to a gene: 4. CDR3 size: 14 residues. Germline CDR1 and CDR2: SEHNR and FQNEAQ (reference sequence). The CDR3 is CASSSPGGYNEQFF. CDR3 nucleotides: TGTGCCAGCAGCTCGCCAGGGGGATACAATGAGCAGTTCTTC.

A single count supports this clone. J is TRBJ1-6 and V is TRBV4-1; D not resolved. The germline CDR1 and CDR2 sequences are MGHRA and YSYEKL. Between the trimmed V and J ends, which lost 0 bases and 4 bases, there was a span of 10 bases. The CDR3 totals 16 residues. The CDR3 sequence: CASSQDVGVYNSPLHF. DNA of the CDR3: TGCGCCAGCAGCCAAGATGTGGGAGTATATAATTCACCCCTCCACTTT.

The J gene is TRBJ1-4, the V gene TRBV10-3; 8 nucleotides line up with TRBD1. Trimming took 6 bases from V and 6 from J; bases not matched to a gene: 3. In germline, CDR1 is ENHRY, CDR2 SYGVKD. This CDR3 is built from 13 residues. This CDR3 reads CAIRDRVDEKLFF. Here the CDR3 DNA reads TGTGCCATCAGGGACAGGGTGGATGAAAAACTGTTTTTT.

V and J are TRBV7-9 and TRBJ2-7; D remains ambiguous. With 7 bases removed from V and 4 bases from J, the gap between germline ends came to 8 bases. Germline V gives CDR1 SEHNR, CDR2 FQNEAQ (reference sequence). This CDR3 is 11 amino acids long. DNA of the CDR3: TGTGCCAGCACGACCGAATACGAGCAGTACTTC. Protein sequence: CASTTEYEQYF.

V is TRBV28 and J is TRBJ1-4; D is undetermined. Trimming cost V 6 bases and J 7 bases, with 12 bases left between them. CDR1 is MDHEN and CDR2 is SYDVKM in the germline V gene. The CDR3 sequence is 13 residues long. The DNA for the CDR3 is TGTGCCAGCAGCCTAGGGAGCGGTGAAAAACTGTTTTTT. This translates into CASSLGSGEKLFF.

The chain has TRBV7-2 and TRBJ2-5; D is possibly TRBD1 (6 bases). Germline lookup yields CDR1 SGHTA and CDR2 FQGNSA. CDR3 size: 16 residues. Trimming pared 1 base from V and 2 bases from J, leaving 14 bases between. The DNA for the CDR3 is TGTGCCAGCAGCTTAGTGACAGGTGATCTTCAAGAGACCCAGTACTTC. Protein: CASSLVTGDLQETQYF.

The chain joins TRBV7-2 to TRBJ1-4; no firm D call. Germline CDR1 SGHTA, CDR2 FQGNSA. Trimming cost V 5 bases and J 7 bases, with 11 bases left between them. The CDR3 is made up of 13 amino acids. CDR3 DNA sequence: TGTGCCAGCAGCATGGGAGCTCTTGAAAAACTGTTTTTT. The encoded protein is CASSMGALEKLFF.

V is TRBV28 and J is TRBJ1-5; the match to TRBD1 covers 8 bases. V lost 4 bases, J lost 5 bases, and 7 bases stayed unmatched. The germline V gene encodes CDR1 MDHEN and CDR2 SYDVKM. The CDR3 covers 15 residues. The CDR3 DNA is TGTGCCAGCAGTTCCCGGACAGGGTTGGATCAGCCCCAGCATTTT. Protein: CASSSRTGLDQPQHF.

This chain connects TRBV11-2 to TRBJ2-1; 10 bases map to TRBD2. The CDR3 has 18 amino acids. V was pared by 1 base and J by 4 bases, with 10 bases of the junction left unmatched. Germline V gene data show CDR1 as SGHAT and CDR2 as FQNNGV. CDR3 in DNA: TGTGCCAGCAGCTTAGTAGGGGGCGGACTAGCGGAGTACAATGAGCAGTTCTTC. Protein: CASSLVGGGLAEYNEQFF.

The CDR3 sequence is CATSDLTGRVAFF. CDR3 nucleotides: TGTGCCACCAGTGACCTGACAGGGCGGGTAGCTTTCTTT. This sequence joins TRBV24-1 and TRBJ1-1, with TRBD1 matching over 7 bases. Germline CDR1 is KGHDR and CDR2 is SFDVKD. This CDR3 region has 13 residues. Germline trimming cut 4 bases from V and 10 bases from J; bases unmatched to any gene: 8.

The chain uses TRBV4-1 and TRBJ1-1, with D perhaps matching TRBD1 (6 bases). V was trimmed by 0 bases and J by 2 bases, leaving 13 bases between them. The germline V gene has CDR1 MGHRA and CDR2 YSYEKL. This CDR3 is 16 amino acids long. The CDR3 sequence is CASSQEGAGTNTEAFF. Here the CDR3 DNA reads TGCGCCAGCAGCCAAGAGGGGGCCGGGACTAACACTGAAGCTTTCTTT.

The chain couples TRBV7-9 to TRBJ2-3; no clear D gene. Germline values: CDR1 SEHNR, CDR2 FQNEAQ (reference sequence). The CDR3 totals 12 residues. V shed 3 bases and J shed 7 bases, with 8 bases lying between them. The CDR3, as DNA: TGTGCCAGCAGCTTTGGAGCGAATACGCAGTATTTT. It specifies CASSFGANTQYF.

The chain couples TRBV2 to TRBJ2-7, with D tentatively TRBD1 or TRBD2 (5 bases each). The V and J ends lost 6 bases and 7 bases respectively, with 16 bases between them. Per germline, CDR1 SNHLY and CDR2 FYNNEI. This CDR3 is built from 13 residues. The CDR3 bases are TGTGCCAGCAGGGGGACCGGGTCGGGGGAGCAGTACTTC. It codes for CASRGTGSGEQYF.

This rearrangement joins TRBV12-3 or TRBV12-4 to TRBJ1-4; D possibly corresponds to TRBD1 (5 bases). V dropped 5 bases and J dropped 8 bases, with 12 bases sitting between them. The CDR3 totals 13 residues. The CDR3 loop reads CASSTGTGEKLFF. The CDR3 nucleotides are TGTGCCAGCAGTACTGGGACGGGCGAAAAACTGTTTTTT.

In nucleotides, the CDR3 is TGTGCCAGCAGTGAAGAGGGTGGCACCGGGGAGCTGTTTTTT. Translated, it gives CASSEEGGTGELFF. The chain couples TRBV6-1 to TRBJ2-2; D ambiguous. The CDR3 has 14 amino acids. CDR1 and CDR2 from the germline V gene are MNHNS and SASEGT. With 1 base removed from V and 4 bases from J, the gap between germline ends came to 7 bases.

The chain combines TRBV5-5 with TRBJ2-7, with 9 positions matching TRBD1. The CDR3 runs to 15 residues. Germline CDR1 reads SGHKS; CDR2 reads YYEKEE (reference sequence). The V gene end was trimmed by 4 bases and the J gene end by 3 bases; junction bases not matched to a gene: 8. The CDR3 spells CASSIDRGYLYEQYF. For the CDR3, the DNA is TGTGCCAGCAGCATAGACAGGGGGTACCTCTACGAGCAGTACTTC.

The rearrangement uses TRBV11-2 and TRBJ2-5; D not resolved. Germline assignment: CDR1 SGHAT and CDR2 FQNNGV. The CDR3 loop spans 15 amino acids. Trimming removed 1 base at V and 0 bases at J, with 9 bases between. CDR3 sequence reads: CASSLGWSNQETQYF. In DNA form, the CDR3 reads TGTGCCAGCAGCTTAGGGTGGTCAAACCAAGAGACCCAGTACTTC.